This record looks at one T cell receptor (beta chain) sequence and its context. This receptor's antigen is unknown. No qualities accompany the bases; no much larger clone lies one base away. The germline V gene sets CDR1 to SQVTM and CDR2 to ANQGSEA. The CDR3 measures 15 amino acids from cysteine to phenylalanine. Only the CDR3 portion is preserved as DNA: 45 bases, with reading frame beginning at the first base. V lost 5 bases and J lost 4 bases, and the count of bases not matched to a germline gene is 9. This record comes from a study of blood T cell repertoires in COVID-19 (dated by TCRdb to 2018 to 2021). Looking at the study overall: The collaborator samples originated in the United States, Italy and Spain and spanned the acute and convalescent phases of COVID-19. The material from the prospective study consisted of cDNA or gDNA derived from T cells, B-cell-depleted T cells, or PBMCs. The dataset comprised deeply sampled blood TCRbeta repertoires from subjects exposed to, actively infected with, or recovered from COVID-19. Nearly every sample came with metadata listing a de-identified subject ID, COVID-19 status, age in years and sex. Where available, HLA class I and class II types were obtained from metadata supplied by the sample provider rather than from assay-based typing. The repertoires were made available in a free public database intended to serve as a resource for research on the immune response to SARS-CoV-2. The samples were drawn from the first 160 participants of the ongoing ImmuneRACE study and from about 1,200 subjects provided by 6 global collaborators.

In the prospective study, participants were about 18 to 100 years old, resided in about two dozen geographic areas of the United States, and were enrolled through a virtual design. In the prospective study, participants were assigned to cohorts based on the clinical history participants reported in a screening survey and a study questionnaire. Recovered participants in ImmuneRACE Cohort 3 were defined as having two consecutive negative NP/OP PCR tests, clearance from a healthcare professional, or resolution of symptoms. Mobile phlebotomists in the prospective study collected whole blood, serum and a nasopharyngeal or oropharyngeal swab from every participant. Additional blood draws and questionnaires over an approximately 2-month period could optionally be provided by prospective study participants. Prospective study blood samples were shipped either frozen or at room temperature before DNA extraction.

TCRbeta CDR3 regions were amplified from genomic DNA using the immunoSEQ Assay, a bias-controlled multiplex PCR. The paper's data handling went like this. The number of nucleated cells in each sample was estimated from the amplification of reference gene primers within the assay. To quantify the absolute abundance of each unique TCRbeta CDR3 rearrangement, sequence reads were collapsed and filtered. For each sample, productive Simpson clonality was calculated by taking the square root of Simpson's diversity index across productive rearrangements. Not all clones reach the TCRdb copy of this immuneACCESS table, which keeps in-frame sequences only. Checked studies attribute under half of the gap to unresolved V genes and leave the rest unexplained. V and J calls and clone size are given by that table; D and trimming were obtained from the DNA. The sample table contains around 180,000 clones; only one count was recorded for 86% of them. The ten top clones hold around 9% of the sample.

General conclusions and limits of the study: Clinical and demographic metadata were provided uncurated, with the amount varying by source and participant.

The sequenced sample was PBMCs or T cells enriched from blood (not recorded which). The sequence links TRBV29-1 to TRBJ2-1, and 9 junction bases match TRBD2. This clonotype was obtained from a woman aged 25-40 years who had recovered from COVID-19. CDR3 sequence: CSVIPTSGSYNEQFF. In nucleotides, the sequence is TGCAGCGTTATTCCGACTAGCGGATCGTACAATGAGCAGTTCTTC.